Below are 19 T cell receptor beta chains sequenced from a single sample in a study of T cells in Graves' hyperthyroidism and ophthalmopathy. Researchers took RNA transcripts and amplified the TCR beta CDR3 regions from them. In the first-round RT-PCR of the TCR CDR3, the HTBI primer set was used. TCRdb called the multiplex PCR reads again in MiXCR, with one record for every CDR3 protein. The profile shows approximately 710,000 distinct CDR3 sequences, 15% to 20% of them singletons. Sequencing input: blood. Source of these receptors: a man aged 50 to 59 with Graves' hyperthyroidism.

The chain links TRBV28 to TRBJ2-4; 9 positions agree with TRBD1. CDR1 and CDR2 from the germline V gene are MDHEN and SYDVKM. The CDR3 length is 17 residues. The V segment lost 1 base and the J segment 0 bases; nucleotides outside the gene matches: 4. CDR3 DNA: TGTGCCAGCAGTTTATATGGGACAGGGCTAGCCAAAAACATTCAGTACTTC. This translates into CASSLYGTGLAKNIQYF.

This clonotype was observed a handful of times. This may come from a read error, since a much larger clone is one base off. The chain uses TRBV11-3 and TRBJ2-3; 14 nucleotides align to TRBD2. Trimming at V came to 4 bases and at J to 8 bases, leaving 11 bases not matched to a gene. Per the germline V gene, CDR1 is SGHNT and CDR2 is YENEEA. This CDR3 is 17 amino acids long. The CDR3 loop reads CASSWKTSGRATGTQYF. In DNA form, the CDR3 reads TGTGCCAGCAGCTGGAAGACTAGCGGGAGGGCCACCGGTACGCAGTATTTT.

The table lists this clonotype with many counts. CDR3 region: CASSDLGSTNEKLFF. CDR3 DNA sequence: TGTGCCAGCAGTGATCTGGGCTCAACTAATGAAAAACTGTTTTTT. The V gene is TRBV6-1, the J gene TRBJ1-4; D remains ambiguous. CDR1 is MNHNS, CDR2 SASEGT, per germline. The V end was cut by 3 bases, the J end by 0 bases, with 8 bases between. CDR3 size: 15 residues.

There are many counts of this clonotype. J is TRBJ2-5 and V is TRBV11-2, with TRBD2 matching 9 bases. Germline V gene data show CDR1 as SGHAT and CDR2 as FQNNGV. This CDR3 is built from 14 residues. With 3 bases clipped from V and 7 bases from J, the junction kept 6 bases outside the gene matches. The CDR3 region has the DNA TGTGCCAGCAGCTTTAGCGGGAGCGCGGGGACCCAGTACTTC. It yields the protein CASSFSGSAGTQYF.

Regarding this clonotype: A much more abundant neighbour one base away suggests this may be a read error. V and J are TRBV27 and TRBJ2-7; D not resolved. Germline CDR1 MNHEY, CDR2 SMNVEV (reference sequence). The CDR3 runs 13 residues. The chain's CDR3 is CASSWPVPYEQHF. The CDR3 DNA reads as TGTGCCAGCAGTTGGCCAGTTCCCTACGAGCAGCACTTC.

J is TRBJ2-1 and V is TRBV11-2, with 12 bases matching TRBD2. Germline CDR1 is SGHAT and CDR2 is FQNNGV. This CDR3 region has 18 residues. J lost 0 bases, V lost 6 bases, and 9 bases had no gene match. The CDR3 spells CASRASLAGGSSYNEQFF. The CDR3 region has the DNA TGTGCCAGCAGGGCTTCCCTAGCGGGAGGGAGCTCCTACAATGAGCAGTTCTTC. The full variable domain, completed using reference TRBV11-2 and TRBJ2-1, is EAGVAQSPRYKIIEKRQSVAFWCNPISGHATLYWYQQILGQGPKLLIQFQNNGVVDDSQLPKDRFSAERLKGVDSTLKIQPAKLEDSAVYLCASRASLAGGSSYNEQFFGPGTRLTVL.

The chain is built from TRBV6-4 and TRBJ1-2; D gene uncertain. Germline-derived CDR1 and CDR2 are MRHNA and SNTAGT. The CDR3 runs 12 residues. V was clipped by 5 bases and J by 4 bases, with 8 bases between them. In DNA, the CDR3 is TGTGCCAGCAGTCACTGGGGCTATGGCTACACCTTC. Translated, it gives CASSHWGYGYTF.

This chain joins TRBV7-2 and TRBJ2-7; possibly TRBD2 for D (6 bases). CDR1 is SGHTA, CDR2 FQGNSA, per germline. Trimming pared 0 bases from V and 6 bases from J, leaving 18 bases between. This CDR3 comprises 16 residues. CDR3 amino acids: CASSLAGRRGDIEQYF. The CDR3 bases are TGTGCCAGCAGCTTAGCCGGGCGGAGGGGAGATATCGAGCAGTACTTC.

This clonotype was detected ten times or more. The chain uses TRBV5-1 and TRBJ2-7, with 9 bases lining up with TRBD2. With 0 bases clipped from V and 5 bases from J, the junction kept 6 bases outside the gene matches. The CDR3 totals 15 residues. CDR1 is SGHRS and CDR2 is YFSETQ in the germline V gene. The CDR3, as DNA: TGCGCCAGCAGCTTGGTGGGACTAGCACCGAACGAGCAGTACTTC. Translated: CASSLVGLAPNEQYF.

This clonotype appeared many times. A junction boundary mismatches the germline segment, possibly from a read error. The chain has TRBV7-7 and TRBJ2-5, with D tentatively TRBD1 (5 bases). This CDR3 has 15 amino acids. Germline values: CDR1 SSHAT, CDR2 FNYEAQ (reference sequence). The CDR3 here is CASSPRTDTQETQYF. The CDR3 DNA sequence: TGTGCTAGCAGCCCTAGGACGGACACCCAAGAGACCCAGTACTTC.

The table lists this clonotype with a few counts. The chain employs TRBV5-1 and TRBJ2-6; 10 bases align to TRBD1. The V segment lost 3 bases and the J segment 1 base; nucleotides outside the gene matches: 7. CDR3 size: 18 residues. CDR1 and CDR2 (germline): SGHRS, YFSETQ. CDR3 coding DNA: TGCGCCAGCAGCTCCGGGACAGGGGTTCTTTCTGGGGCCAACGTCCTGACTTTC. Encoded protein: CASSSGTGVLSGANVLTF.

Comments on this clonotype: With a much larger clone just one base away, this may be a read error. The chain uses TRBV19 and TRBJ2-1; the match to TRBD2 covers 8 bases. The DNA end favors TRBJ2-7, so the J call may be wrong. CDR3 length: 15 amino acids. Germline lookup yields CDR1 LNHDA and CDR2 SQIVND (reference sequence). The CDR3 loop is CASSVPAGGRNEQYF. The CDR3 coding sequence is TGTGCCAGTAGCGTTCCTGCGGGAGGCCGAAATGAGCAGTACTTC.

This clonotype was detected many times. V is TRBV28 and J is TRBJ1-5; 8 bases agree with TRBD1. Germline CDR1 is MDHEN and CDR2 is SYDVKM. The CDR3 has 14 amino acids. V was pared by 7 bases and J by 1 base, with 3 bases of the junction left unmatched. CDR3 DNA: TGTGCCAGCAACAGGGGGATGAGCAATCAGCCCCAGCATTTT. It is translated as CASNRGMSNQPQHF.

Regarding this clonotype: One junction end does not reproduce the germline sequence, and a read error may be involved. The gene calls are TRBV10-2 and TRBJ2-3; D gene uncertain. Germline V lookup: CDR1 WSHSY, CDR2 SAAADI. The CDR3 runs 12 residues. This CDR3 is CTSSESINTQYF. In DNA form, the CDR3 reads TGCACCAGCAGTGAGTCTATTAATACGCAGTATTTT.

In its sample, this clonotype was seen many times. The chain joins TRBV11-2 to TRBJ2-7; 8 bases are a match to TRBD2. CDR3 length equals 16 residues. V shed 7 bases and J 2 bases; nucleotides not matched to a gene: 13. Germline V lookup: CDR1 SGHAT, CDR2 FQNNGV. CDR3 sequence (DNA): TGTGCCAGCACCGACCAGGCAGCGGGAGTCGCCTACGAGCAGTACTTC. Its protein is CASTDQAAGVAYEQYF.

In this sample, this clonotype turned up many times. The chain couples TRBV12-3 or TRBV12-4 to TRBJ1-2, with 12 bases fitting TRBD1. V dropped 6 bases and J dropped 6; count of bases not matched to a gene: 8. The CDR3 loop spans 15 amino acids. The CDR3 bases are TGTGCCAGCAGCACCGGGACAGGGGGCAGGAATGGCTACACCTTC. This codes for CASSTGTGGRNGYTF.

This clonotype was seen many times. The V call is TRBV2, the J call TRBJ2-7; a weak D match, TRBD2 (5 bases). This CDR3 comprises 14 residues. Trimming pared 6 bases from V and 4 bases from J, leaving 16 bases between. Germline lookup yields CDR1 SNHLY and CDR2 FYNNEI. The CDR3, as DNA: TGTGCCAGCAGGAAAGCGGCCGCGTCTTACGAGCAGTACTTC. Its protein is CASRKAAASYEQYF.

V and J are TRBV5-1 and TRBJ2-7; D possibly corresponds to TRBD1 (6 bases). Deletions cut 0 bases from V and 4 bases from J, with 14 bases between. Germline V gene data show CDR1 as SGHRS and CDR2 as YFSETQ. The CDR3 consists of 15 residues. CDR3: CASSLVGQVIYEQYF. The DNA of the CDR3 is TGCGCCAGCAGCTTGGTGGGACAAGTCATATACGAGCAGTACTTC.

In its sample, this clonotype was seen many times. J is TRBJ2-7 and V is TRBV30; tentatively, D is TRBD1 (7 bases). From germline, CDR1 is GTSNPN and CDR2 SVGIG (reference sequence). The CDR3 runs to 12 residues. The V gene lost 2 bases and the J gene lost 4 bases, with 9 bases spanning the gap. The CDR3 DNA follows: TGTGCCTGGAGTCAGGGGGGATACGAGCAGTACTTC. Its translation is CAWSQGGYEQYF.